This T cell receptor (beta chain) was profiled in a study of T-cell memory formation after mild COVID-19. For the study at large: In these data, TCR clusters were largely donor specific.

Using its own MiXCR run on the 5' RACE reads, TCRdb lists one record per CDR3 protein. The data contain 400,000 to 450,000 distinct CDR3 sequences, roughly 18% of them seen just once; the ten biggest clones take up 20% to 25%. CDR1 is SNHLY and CDR2 is FYNNEI in the germline V gene. Trimming took off 11 bases at V and 1 base at J, with 12 bases between the two ends. CDR3 length equals 12 residues. The sample taken for sequencing was PBMCs or a T cell subset sorted from them (not recorded which). This chain connects TRBV2 to TRBJ2-7; D ambiguous. This TCR derives from a man between 18 and 29 years old who had mild COVID-19 (a few samples of this study predate the infection). Cell type and time point are not known. CDR3 DNA sequence: TGTGCCGGGTTTGGGATTTCCTACGAGCAGTACGTC. Translation gives CAGFGISYEQYV.